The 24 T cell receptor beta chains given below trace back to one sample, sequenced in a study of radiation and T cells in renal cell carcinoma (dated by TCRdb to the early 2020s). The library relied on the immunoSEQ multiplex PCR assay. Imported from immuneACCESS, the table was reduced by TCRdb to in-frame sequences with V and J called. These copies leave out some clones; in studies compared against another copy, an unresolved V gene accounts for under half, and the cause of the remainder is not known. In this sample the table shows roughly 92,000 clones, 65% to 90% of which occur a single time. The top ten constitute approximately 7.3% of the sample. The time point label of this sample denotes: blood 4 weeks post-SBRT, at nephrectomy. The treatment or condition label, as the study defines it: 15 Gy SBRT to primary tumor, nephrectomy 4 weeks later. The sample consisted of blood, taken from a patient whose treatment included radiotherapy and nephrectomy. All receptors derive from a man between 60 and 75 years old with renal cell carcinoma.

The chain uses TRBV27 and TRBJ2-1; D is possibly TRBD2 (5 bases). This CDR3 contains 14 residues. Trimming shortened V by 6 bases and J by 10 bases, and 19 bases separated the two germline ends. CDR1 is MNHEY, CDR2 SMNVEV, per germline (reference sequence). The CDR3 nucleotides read TGTGCCAGCAGCCTAGCCCCGAGATGGGCCGAGCAGTTCTTC. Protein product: CASSLAPRWAEQFF.

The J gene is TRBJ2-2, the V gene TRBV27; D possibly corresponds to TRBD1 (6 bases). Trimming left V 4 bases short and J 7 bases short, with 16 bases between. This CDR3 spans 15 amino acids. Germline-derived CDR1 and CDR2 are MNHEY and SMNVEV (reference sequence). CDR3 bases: TGTGCCAGCAGTTCTTGGCCCTTCAGGGGCGGGGAGCTGTTTTTT. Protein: CASSSWPFRGGELFF.

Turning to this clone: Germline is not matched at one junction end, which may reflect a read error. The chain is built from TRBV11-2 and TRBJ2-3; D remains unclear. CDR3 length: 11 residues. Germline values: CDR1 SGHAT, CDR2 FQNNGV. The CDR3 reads CASSLADTQYF. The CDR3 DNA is TGTGCCAGCAGTTTAGCAGATACGCAGTATTTT.

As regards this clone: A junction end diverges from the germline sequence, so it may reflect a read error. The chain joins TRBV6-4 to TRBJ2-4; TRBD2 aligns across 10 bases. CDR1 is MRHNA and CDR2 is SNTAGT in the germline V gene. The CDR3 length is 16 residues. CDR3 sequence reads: CASSDSLAGHPPGLDF. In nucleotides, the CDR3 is TGTGCCAGCAGTGACTCACTAGCGGGACATCCCCCAGGGTTAGACTTC.

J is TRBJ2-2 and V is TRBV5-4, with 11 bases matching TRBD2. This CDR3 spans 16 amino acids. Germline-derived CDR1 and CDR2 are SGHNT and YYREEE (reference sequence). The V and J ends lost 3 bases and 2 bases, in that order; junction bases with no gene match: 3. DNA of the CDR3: TGTGCCAGCAGCTGGGGACTAGCGGCAAACACCGGGGAGCTGTTTTTT. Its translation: CASSWGLAANTGELFF.

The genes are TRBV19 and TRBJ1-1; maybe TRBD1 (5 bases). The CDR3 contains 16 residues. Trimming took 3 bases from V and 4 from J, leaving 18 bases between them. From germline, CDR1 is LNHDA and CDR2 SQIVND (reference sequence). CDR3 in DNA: TGTGCCAGTAGTATTATCGGGGCCCGAGGAGGCACTGAAGCTTTCTTT. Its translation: CASSIIGARGGTEAFF.

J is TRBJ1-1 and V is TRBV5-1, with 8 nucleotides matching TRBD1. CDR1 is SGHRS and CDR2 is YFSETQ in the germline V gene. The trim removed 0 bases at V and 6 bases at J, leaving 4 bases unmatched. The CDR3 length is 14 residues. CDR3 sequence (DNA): TGCGCCAGCAGCTTGGTGACAGGGGCTGCTGAAGCTTTCTTT. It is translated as CASSLVTGAAEAFF.

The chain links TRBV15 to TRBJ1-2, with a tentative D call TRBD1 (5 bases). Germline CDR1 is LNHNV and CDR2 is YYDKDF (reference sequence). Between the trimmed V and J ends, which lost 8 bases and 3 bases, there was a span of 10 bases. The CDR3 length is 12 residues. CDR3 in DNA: TGTGCCACCGGGCAGGGAGACTATGGCTACACCTTC. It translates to CATGQGDYGYTF.

CDR3 sequence reads: CATSRGGDYSYEQYF. For the CDR3, the DNA is TGTGCCACCAGCAGAGGGGGGGACTACTCCTACGAGCAGTACTTC. This chain connects TRBV15 to TRBJ2-7; TRBD2 matches 7 bases. Germline V CDR1 and CDR2: LNHNV, YYDKDF (reference sequence). The trim removed 1 base at V and 0 bases at J, leaving 3 bases unmatched. The CDR3 spans 15 residues.

The CDR3 is CASSQDRVRYSDTQYF. The CDR3 DNA reads as TGCGCCAGCAGCCAAGATAGGGTTAGATATTCAGATACGCAGTATTTT. This chain joins TRBV4-3 and TRBJ2-3, with D hard to call. Germline-derived CDR1 and CDR2 are LGHNA and YSLEER. Trimming took 0 bases from V and 4 from J, leaving 14 bases between them. There are 16 residues in the CDR3.

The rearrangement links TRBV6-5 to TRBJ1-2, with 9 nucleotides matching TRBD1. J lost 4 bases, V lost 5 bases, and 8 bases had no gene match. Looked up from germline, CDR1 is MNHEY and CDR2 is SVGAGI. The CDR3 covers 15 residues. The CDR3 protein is CASSAPTGGSYGYTF. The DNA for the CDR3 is TGTGCCAGCAGTGCACCAACAGGGGGCTCCTATGGCTACACCTTC.

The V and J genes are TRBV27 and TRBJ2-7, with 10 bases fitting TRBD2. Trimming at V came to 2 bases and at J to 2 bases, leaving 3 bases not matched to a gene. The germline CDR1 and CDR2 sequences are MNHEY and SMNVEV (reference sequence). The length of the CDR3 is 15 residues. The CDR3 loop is CASSLTSGIPYEQYF. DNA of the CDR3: TGTGCCAGCAGTTTAACTAGCGGGATCCCCTACGAGCAGTACTTC.

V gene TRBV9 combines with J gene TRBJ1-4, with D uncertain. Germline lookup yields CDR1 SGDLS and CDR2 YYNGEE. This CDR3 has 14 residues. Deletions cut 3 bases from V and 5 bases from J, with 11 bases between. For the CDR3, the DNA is TGTGCCAGCAGCGCCGACCGAGGGAATGAAAAACTGTTTTTT. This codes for CASSADRGNEKLFF. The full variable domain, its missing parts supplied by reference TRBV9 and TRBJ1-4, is DSGVTQTPKHLITATGQRVTLRCSPRSGDLSVYWYQQSLDQGLQFLIQYYNGEERAKGNILERFSAQQFPDLHSELNLSSLELGDSALYFCASSADRGNEKLFFGSGTQLSVL.

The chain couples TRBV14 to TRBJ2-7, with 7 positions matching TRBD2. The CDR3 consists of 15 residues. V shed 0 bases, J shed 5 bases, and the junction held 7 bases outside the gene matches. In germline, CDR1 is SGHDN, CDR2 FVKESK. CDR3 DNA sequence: TGTGCCAGCAGCCAAGATGGCAGCGGGATCGACGAGCAGTACTTC. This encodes CASSQDGSGIDEQYF.

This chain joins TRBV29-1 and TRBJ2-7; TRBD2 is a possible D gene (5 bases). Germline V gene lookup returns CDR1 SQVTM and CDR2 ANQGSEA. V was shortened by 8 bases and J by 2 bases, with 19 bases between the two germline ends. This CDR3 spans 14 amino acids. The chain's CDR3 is CSPIQAGGTYEQYF. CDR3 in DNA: TGCAGCCCCATCCAGGCGGGTGGAACCTACGAGCAGTACTTC.

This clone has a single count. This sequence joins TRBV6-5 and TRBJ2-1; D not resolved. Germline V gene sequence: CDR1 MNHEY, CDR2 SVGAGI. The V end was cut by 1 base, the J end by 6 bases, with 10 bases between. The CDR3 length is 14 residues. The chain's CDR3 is CASSYFVWGNEQFF. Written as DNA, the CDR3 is TGTGCCAGCAGTTACTTCGTGTGGGGCAATGAGCAGTTCTTC.

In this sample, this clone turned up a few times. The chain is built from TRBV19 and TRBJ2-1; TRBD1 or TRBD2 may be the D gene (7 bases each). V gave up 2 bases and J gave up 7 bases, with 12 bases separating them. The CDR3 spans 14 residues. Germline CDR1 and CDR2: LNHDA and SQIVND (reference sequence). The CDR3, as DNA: TGTGCCAGTAGTATAACAGGGGAGGGGAATGAGCAGTTCTTC. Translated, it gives CASSITGEGNEQFF.

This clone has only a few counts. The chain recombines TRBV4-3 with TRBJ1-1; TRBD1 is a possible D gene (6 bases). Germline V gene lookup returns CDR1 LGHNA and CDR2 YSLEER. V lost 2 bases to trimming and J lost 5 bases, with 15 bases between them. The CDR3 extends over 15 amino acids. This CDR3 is CASSQSSTGLTEAFF. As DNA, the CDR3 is TGCGCCAGCAGCCAAAGCTCGACAGGTTTGACTGAAGCTTTCTTT.

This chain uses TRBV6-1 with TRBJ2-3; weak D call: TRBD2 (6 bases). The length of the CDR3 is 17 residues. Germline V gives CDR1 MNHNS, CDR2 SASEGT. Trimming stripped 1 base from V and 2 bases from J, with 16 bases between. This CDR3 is CASSEGPAGRPTDTQYF. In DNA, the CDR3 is TGTGCCAGCAGTGAAGGTCCCGCGGGAAGGCCCACAGATACGCAGTATTTT.

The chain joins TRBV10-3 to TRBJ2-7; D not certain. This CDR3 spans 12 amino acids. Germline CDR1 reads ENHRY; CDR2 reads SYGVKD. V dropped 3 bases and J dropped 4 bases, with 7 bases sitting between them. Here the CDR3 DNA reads TGTGCCATCAGTGATGTGAGGTACGAGCAGTACTTC. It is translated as CAISDVRYEQYF.

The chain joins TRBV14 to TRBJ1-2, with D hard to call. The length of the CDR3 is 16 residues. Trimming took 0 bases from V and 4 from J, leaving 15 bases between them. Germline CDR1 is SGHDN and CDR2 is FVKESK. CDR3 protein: CASSQEGGWVSYGYTF. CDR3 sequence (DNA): TGTGCCAGCAGCCAAGAAGGAGGGTGGGTGTCCTATGGCTACACCTTC.

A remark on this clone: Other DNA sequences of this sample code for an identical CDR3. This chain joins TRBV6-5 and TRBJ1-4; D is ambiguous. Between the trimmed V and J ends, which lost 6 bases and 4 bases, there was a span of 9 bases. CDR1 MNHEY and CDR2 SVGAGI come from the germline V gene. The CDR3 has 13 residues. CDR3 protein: CASRGRGNEKLFF. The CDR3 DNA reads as TGTGCCAGCAGAGGACGTGGTAATGAAAAACTGTTTTTT.

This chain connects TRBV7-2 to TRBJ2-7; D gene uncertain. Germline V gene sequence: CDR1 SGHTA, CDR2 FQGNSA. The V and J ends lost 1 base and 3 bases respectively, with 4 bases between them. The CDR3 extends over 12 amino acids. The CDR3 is CASSLEFYEQYF. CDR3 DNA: TGTGCCAGCAGCTTAGAGTTCTACGAGCAGTACTTC.

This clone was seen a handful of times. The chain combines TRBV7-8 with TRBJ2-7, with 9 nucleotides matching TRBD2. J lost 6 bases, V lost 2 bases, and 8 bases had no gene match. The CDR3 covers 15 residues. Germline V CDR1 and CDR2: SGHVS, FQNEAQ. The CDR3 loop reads CASSLPAGGPGEQYF. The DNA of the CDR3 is TGTGCCAGCAGCTTACCGGCGGGAGGGCCTGGCGAGCAGTACTTC.